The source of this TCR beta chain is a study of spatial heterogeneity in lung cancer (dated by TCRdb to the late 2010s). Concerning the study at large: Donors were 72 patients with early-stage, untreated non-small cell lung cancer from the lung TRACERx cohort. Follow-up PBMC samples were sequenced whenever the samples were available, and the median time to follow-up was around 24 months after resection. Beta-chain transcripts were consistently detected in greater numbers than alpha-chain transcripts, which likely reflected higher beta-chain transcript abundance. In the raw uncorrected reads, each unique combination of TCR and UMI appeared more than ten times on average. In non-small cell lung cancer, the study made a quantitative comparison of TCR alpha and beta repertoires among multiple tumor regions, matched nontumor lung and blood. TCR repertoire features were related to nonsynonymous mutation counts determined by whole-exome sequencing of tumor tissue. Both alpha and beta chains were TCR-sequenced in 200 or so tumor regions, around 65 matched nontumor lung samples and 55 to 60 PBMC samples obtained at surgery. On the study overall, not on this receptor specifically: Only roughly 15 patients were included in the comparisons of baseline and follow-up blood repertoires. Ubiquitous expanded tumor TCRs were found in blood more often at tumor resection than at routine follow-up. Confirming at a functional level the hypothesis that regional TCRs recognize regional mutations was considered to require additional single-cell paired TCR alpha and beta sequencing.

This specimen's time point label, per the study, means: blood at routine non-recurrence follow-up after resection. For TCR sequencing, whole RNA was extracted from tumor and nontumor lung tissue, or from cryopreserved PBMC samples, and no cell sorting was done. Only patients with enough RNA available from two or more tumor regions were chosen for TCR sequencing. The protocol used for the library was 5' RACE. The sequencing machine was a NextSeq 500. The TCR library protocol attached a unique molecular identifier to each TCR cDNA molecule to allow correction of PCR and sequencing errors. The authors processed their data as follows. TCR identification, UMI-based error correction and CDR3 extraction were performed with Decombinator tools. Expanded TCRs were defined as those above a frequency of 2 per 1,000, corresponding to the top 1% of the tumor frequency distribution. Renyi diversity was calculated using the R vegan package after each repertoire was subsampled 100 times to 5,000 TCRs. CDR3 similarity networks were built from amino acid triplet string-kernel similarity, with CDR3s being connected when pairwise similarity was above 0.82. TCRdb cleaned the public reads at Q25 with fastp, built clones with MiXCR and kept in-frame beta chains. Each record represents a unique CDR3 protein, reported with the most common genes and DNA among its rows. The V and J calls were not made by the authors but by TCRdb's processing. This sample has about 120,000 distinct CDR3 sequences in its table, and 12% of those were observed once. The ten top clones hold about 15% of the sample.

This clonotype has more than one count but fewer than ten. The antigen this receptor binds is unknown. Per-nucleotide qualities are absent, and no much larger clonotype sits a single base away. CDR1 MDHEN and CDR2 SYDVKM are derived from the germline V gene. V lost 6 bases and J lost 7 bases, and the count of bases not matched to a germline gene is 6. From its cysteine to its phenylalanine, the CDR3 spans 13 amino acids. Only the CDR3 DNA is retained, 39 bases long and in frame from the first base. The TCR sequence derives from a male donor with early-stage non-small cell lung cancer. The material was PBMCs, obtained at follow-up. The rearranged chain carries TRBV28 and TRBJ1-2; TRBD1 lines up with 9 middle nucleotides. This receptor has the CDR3 CASSEGQGSGYTF. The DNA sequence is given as TGTGCCAGCAGCGAGGGACAGGGTTCTGGCTACACCTTC.